These T cell receptor beta chains were read from a single sample in a study of T cell repertoires in aging, cancer and after chemotherapy. MiXCR was run by TCRdb on the multiplex PCR reads, yielding one entry per CDR3 protein. The sample contains some 9,700 distinct CDR3 sequences, around 34% of which appear only once. The source material was blood. The receptors come from a human donor in good health. The donor label of this sample is uncertain. CDR3s include the opening cysteine and the closing phenylalanine or tryptophan. D genes are given only for firm matches. Only part of the rows carry a size: once, few, many, or a class if the clone is expanded.

cdr3_nt cdr3_aa j_call v_call clone_size d_call
TGTGCCAGCTCCCGCGGCGGGGCCACAGATACGCAGTATTTT CASSRGGATDTQYF TRBJ2-3 TRBV5-4 few NA
TGTGCCAGTAGTGACCGCGACCCAGGGGGATCGACCTACGAGCAGTACTTC CASSDRDPGGSTYEQYF TRBJ2-7 TRBV19 NA TRBD1
TGTGCCAGCAGCCCTCCACCTCGGACGTCGAGCCTAGGGAGCACAGATACGCAGTATTTT CASSPPPRTSSLGSTDTQYF TRBJ2-3 TRBV6-2/TRBV6-3 few NA
TGTGCCAGCAGTCCCCAAGGGGGTTTCACTGAAGCTTTCTTT CASSPQGGFTEAFF TRBJ1-1 TRBV6-1 NA NA
TGTGCCAGCAGCTTGGAGGGCTGGTCCCCCTACGAGCAGTACTTC CASSLEGWSPYEQYF TRBJ2-7 TRBV5-6 NA NA
TGTGCCAGCAGTCCCCTAATGACGACAGGGGGAAACGGGGAGCTGTTTTTT CASSPLMTTGGNGELFF TRBJ2-2 TRBV6-5 few TRBD1
TGTGCCATCACCGGTGATGGAAACACCATATATTTT CAITGDGNTIYF TRBJ1-3 TRBV10-3 NA NA
TGTGCCAGCAGTTTCGGGACTAGCATGAATGAGCAGTTCTTC CASSFGTSMNEQFF TRBJ2-1 TRBV12-3/TRBV12-4 few TRBD2
TGTGCCAGCAGTCTATCCCTTAGCGGGGGGCCGAACACCGGGGAGCTGTTTTTT CASSLSLSGGPNTGELFF TRBJ2-2 TRBV12-3/TRBV12-4 NA TRBD2
TGCAGCGTAGCTTCCAGGGGGAATGGCTACACCTTC CSVASRGNGYTF TRBJ1-2 TRBV29-1 medium-sized TRBD1
TGCGCCAGCAGCCAGGACAGCCCCCAGCGGGAAGGGTACAATGAGCAGTTCTTC CASSQDSPQREGYNEQFF TRBJ2-1 TRBV4-3 NA NA
TGCGCCAGCAGCTGGGGGCGGGGGACCTCCTACATCGGCGATGAGCAGTTCTTC CASSWGRGTSYIGDEQFF TRBJ2-1 TRBV5-1 NA NA
TGTGCCAGTACGAAGCGGGGGGGCACGGAGACCCAGTACTTC CASTKRGGTETQYF TRBJ2-5 TRBV19 NA TRBD2
TGTGCCAGCAGCGAGGTGGGGGGGGAGAACACCGGGGAGCTGTTTTTT CASSEVGGENTGELFF TRBJ2-2 TRBV5-5 NA TRBD2